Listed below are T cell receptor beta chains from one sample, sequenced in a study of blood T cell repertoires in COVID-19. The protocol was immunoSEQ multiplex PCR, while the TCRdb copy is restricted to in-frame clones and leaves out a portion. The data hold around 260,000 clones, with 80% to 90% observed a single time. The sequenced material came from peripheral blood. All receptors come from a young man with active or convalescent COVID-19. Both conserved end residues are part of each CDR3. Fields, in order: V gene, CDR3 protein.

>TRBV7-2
CASSPDRGFYGYTF
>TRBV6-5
CATWMGMGDEQFF
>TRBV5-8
CASSRGGAGEQYF
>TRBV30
CAWNQPQGHSGNTIYF
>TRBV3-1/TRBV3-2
CASSQALGGARYGYTF
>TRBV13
CASSTPSRDKLNTEAFF
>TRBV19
CASSLTVQRGNEQFF
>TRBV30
CAWSTSWNTEAFF
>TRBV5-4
CASSLSWTPNTGELFF
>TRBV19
CASSIDLEQPQHF
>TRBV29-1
CSVAVTAVSTDTQYF
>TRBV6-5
CASRLPTGTGEAFF
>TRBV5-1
CASSPQGSHSYEQYF
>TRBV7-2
CASSLTSGGYQETQYF
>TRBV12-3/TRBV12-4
CASSLLLTYGYTF
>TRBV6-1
CASSEVHSMNTEAFF
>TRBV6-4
CASSAGGARDTQYF
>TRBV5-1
CASSHDGGTGPLEQYF
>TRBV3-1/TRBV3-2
CASSQYASGATDTQYF
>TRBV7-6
CASSPGQGRSGNTIYF
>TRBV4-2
CASSPLAGDNTGELFF
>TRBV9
CASSPTGGREEPQHF
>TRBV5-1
CASSPTTTAANSPLHF
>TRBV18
CASSPDDRDRNTGELFF
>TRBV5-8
CASITGLTEAFF
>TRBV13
CASRSLGVDTEAFF
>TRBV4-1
CASSQDQRAVSGELFF
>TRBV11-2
CASSLADRGWNEQFF
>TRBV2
CASTLQGASTEAFF
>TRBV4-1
CASSPPGPGTEAFF
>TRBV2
CASQGLSRTEAFF
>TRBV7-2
CASSRPQGSSNEQFF
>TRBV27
CASRILADTEAFF
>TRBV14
CASSQVEGGLKETQYF
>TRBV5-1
CASSPGTATNEKLFF
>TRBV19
CASSGQRGGYNEQFF
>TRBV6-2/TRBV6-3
CASSYYLGTSHEQFF
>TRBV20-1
CSASVRTNYGYTF
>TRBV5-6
CASSSLGQTNQPQHF
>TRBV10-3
CAISPASDTQYF
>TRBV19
CASSMTVTGELFF
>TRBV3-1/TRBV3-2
CASSPGFTESYGYTF
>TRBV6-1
CASSEGAGLTEAFF
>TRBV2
CASSDASSGNTIYF
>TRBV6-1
CASSEAREGVHEQFF
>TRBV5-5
CASSFFSGGAYNEQFF
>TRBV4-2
CASSQPTQGAYYGYTF
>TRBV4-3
CASSQDLNRANYGYTF